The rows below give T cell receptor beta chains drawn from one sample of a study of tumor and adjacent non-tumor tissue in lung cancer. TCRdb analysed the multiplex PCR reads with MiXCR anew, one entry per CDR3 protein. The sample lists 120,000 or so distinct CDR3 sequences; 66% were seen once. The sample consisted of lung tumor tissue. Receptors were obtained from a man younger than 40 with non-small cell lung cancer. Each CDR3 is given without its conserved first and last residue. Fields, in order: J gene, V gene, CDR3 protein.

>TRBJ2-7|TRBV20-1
GAKTTGVRNEQY
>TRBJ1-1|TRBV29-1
SVEDIWDNIEAF
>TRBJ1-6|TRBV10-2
VSSEWDRESPLH
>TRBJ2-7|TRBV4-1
ASSQWSSAMYEQY
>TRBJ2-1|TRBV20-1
SAAASGLALYNEQF
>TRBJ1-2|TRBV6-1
ASREGTFYGYT
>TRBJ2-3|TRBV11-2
ASKGTSDTDMQY
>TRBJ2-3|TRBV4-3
ASSQAQSFADTQY
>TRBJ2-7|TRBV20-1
SGRDRVAYEQY
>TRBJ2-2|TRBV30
AWSVMSDGELF
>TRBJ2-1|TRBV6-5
ASSYSWAASSYNEQF
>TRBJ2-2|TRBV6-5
ASKQDNTGELF
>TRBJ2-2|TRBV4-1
ASSPQGGGRTGELF
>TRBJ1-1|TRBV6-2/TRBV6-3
TSRYPSPYAF
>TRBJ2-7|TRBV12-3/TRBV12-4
GGSLGLPPYEQY
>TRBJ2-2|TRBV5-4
ASSLGLQPALDAGELF
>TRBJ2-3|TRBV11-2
DSSVLAGGQGTQY